This T cell receptor (beta chain) was observed in a study of T cell repertoires in cytomegalovirus infection. The study's findings and limits: Totalled public TCR beta family frequency picked out people who carried CMV plus the relevant HLA.

V gave up 5 bases and J gave up 4 bases; unmatched junction bases: 8. Germline-derived CDR1 and CDR2 are DFQATT and SNEGSKA (reference sequence). This CDR3 contains 15 residues. TCRdb re-analysed the reads in MiXCR, keeping a single row per CDR3 protein. The sample holds over 300,000 distinct CDR3 sequences, 15% to 20% seen once. This clonotype has just a few counts. Its antigen is unknown. The clonotype originates from a human donor in good health (CMV status not recorded). Some clones in this sample may be carry-over from other donors' samples. Sequenced sample: PBMCs. The chain carries TRBV20-1 and TRBJ2-2; 9 nucleotides line up with TRBD1. The CDR3 coding sequence is TGCAGTGCTGGGAGGTGGACAGGGGCCACCGGGGAGCTGTTTTTT. It translates to CSAGRWTGATGELFF.